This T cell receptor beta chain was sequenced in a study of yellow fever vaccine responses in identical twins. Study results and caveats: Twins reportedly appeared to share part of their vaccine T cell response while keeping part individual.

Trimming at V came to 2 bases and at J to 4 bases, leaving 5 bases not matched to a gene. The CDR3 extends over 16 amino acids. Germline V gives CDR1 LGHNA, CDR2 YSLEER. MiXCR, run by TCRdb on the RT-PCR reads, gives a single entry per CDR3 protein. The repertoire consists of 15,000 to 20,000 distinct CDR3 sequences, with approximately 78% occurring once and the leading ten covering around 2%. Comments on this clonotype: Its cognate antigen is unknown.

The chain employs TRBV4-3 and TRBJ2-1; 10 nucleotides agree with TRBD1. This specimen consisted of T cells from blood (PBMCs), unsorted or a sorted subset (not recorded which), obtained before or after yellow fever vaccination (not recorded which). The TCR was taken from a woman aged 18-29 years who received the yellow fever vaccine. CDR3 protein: CASSQPDRGLYNEQFF. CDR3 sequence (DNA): TGCGCCAGCAGCCAACCGGACAGGGGGTTGTACAATGAGCAGTTCTTC.